The rows below give T cell receptor beta chains drawn from one sample of a study of blood T cell repertoires in COVID-19. TCRdb's copy holds only in-frame clones and misses some; the assay was immunoSEQ multiplex PCR. The table shows about 170,000 clones, with roughly 88% occurring only once. The specimen was peripheral blood. The source is a man older than 75 with COVID-19, enrolled during active disease. The CDR3 runs from the conserved cysteine through the conserved F or W. The order of the fields is V gene, D gene, J gene, CDR3 DNA, CDR3 protein. The D gene is left open where the match is weak.

V: TRBV16; D: TRBD1; J: TRBJ2-7; DNA: TGTGCCAGCAGCCAATTTCCCATCCGGGACAGCTCCTACGAGCAGTACTTC; CDR3: CASSQFPIRDSSYEQYF
V: TRBV6-1; D: NA; J: TRBJ2-5; DNA: TGTGCCAGCAGTGTCCGAACGCAGGGATATCAAGAGACCCAGTACTTC; CDR3: CASSVRTQGYQETQYF
V: TRBV27; D: NA; J: TRBJ2-7; DNA: TGTGCCAGCAGTTTATTGGGGGGGGCGCGCGAGCAGTACTTC; CDR3: CASSLLGGAREQYF
V: TRBV19; D: NA; J: TRBJ1-2; DNA: TGTGCCAGTAGTACCTACCGAGACTATGGCTACACCTTC; CDR3: CASSTYRDYGYTF
V: TRBV29-1; D: TRBD1; J: TRBJ1-1; DNA: TGCAGCGTCAAGACAGGGGCTGCTTTCTTT; CDR3: CSVKTGAAFF
V: TRBV25-1; D: TRBD2; J: TRBJ2-3; DNA: TGTGCCAGCACCCCGGGAGGTGTAGATACGCAGTATTTT; CDR3: CASTPGGVDTQYF
V: TRBV7-9; D: NA; J: TRBJ1-2; DNA: TGTGCCAGCAGCTTAAGGGGCGGCTATGGCTACACCTTC; CDR3: CASSLRGGYGYTF
V: TRBV20-1; D: TRBD1; J: TRBJ1-6; DNA: TGCAGTGCTAGTTCGGGGACAGGAGATTCACCCCTCCACTTT; CDR3: CSASSGTGDSPLHF
V: TRBV6-5; D: NA; J: TRBJ1-1; DNA: TGTGCCAGCAGTTACGGGGGGAAGGGTGAAGCTTTCTTT; CDR3: CASSYGGKGEAFF
V: TRBV24-1; D: TRBD1; J: TRBJ1-2; DNA: TGTGCCACCAGTGATTGGGACAGAATCTATGGCTACACCTTC; CDR3: CATSDWDRIYGYTF
V: TRBV4-1; D: TRBD2; J: TRBJ2-2; DNA: TGCGCCAGCAGCCGAGAACCCCCTAGCGGGGCGAACACCGGGGAGCTGTTTTTT; CDR3: CASSREPPSGANTGELFF
V: TRBV11-2; D: TRBD1; J: TRBJ1-1; DNA: TGTGCCAGCAGCTTAGAGGACAGGGTGGCTTTCTTT; CDR3: CASSLEDRVAFF
V: TRBV4-2; D: NA; J: TRBJ1-1; DNA: TGTGCCAGCAGCCCCGGCGAGGATGACACTGAAGCTTTCTTT; CDR3: CASSPGEDDTEAFF
V: TRBV4-2; D: TRBD1; J: TRBJ1-6; DNA: TGTGCCAGCAGCCAAGTGTTTAGGTCCGGGACAGGGCGTTCACCCCTCCACTTT; CDR3: CASSQVFRSGTGRSPLHF